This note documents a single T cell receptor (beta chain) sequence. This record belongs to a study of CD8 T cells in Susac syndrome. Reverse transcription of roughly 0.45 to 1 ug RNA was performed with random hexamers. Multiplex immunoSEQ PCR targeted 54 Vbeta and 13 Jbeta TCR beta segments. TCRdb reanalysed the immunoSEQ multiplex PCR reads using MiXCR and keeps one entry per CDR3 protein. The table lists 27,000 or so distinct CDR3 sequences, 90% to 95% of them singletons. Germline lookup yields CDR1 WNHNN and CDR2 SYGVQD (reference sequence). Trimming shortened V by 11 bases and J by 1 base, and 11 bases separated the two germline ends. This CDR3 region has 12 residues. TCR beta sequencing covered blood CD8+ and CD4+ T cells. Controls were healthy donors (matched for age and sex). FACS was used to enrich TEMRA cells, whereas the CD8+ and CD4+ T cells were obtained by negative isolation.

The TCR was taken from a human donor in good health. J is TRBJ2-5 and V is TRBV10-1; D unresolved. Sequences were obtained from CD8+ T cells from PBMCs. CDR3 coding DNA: TGCGCCGGTACAAGGTTCCAAGAGACCCAGTACTTC. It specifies CAGTRFQETQYF.